This T cell receptor (beta chain) was recovered during a study of blood T cell repertoires in COVID-19. About the research overall: Acute and convalescent COVID-19 samples came from the United States, Italy and Spain. PBMCs, B-cell-depleted T cells, or T cells were the source of the cDNA or gDNA that made up the material.

This clone was detected only once. V gave up 7 bases and J gave up 9 bases; unmatched junction bases: 8. The CDR3 has 12 residues. The germline V gene encodes CDR1 MNHEY and CDR2 SVGAGI. In the source study's methods: The assay estimated nucleated cells by amplifying reference gene primers. Profiled with immunoSEQ multiplex PCR; TCRdb holds only in-frame clones, not every one. D and trimming come from the DNA, and the V and J calls and clone size come from that table. The sample includes nearly 350,000 clones, around 91% of them seen just once. The sequence came from a woman aged 18 to 35 who had recovered from COVID-19. The sequenced material came from peripheral blood. The J gene is TRBJ1-1, the V gene TRBV6-5; 7 bases match TRBD1. The CDR3: CASKKGTEQAFF. CDR3 nucleotide sequence: TGTGCCAGCAAGAAAGGGACAGAACAAGCTTTCTTT.